Listed below are T cell receptor beta chains from one sample, sequenced in a study of blood T cell repertoires in COVID-19. Clones were read by immunoSEQ multiplex PCR, and TCRdb kept only the in-frame ones, dropping some. The top ten clones hold roughly a tenth of a sample with approximately 260,000 clones, roughly 80% of them seen once. Material: peripheral blood. Receptors were obtained from a woman of 80 years or more with acute or convalescent COVID-19. Both conserved end residues are part of each CDR3. The order of the fields is J gene, clone size, D gene, V gene, CDR3 protein, CDR3 DNA. D genes are given only for firm matches. The size entry is marked missing in some rows and otherwise reads once, few, many or a size class.

TRBJ2-1 - - TRBV18 CASTLGYGNEQFF TGTGCCAGCACGCTAGGTTATGGCAATGAGCAGTTCTTC
TRBJ1-6 - TRBD1 TRBV19 CASSISGTGNSPLHF TGTGCCAGTAGTATCTCCGGGACAGGGAATTCACCCCTCCACTTT
TRBJ2-2 few TRBD1 TRBV9 CASSSRDRVNTGELFF TGTGCCAGCAGCAGCCGGGACAGGGTCAACACCGGGGAGCTGTTTTTT
TRBJ1-2 - TRBD1 TRBV3-1/TRBV3-2 CASSVRTGNGGYTF TGTGCCAGCAGCGTACGGACAGGGAATGGTGGCTACACCTTC
TRBJ2-7 - TRBD2 TRBV7-2 CASSLAAGGGAYEQYF TGTGCCAGCAGCTTAGCGGCTGGCGGGGGGGCCTACGAGCAGTACTTC
TRBJ2-3 once TRBD2 TRBV7-2 CASSLTSGGHTDTQYF TGTGCCAGCAGCTTGACTAGCGGGGGTCACACAGATACGCAGTATTTT
TRBJ1-1 - - TRBV4-1 CASSQPDASIPEAFF TGCGCCAGCAGCCAACCCGACGCTAGCATCCCTGAAGCTTTCTTT
TRBJ2-5 - TRBD2 TRBV4-2 CASSQGERGVETQYF TGTGCCAGCAGCCAAGGGGAGCGGGGGGTCGAGACCCAGTACTTC
TRBJ2-1 - TRBD1 TRBV18 CASSPQRRQGVINEQFF TGTGCCAGCTCACCACAGCGGAGACAGGGGGTAATCAATGAGCAGTTCTTC
TRBJ2-1 - TRBD1 TRBV29-1 CSVERGTGNYEQFF TGCAGCGTTGAGCGTGGGACAGGGAACTATGAGCAGTTCTTC
TRBJ2-7 - - TRBV5-1 CASSGGGGSYEQYF TGCGCCAGCAGCGGGGGGGGCGGTTCCTACGAGCAGTACTTC
TRBJ1-2 - - TRBV2 CASSENSIYNGYTF TGTGCCAGCAGTGAAAACAGCATCTATAATGGCTACACCTTC
TRBJ1-5 - - TRBV2 CASNGALVPNQPQHF TGTGCCAGCAATGGGGCCCTGGTCCCCAATCAGCCCCAGCATTTT
TRBJ2-1 - TRBD1 TRBV9 CASSAGQGDHNEQFF TGTGCCAGCAGCGCCGGACAGGGGGACCACAATGAGCAGTTCTTC
TRBJ2-1 - TRBD1 TRBV5-6 CASSSPGTGYVNEQFF TGTGCCAGCAGCTCCCCCGGGACAGGGTACGTCAATGAGCAGTTCTTC
TRBJ1-1 - - TRBV11-3 CASSFRWGRKNTEAFF TGTGCCAGCAGCTTTAGATGGGGCCGGAAGAACACTGAAGCTTTCTTT
TRBJ1-3 - TRBD1 TRBV13 CASSEAGTGFFSGNTIYF TGTGCCAGCAGCGAAGCCGGGACAGGGTTCTTCTCTGGAAACACCATATATTTT
TRBJ1-5 - - TRBV18 CASSRDNSNQPQHF TGTGCCAGCTCACGGGACAATAGCAATCAGCCCCAGCATTTT
TRBJ1-5 - - TRBV28 CASTPGYSNQPQHF TGTGCCAGCACGCCCGGGTATAGCAATCAGCCCCAGCATTTT
TRBJ1-3 - - TRBV3-1/TRBV3-2 CASSYPTGSGNTIYF TGTGCCAGCAGCTACCCGACAGGCTCTGGAAACACCATATATTTT
TRBJ1-4 - - TRBV12-2 CASPQTGGVEKLFF TGTGCAAGTCCCCAGACAGGGGGGGTTGAAAAACTGTTTTTT
TRBJ1-5 few - TRBV5-1 CASSLAPGFNQPQHF TGCGCCAGCAGCTTGGCCCCCGGGTTCAATCAGCCCCAGCATTTT
TRBJ1-4 - - TRBV5-7 CASSFGESNEKLFF TGTGCCAGCAGCTTCGGGGAGTCGAATGAAAAACTGTTTTTT
TRBJ1-2 few - TRBV9 CASSPDGNYGYTF TGTGCCAGCAGCCCAGATGGTAACTATGGCTACACCTTC
TRBJ2-1 - TRBD2 TRBV5-1 CASSLDGGGSYNEQFF TGCGCCAGCAGCTTGGACGGGGGGGGTTCCTACAATGAGCAGTTCTTC
TRBJ2-7 - TRBD1 TRBV7-8 CASSATGTVYEQYF TGTGCCAGCAGCGCCACCGGGACAGTCTACGAGCAGTACTTC
TRBJ2-3 - TRBD2 TRBV5-1 CASSPVGGSGGTQYF TGCGCCAGCAGCCCCGTCGGGGGGAGTGGCGGTACGCAGTATTTT
TRBJ1-2 - - TRBV6-2/TRBV6-3 CASSPRGARGYTF TGTGCCAGCAGCCCTCGGGGGGCGCGGGGCTACACCTTC
TRBJ2-3 few TRBD2 TRBV29-1 CSLRTSGGKTDTQYF TGCAGCTTGCGGACTAGCGGGGGAAAGACAGATACGCAGTATTTT
TRBJ1-5 - TRBD1 TRBV5-1 CASSLGDRGDNQPQHF TGCGCCAGCAGCTTGGGGGACAGGGGCGACAATCAGCCCCAGCATTTT
TRBJ1-1 - TRBD1 TRBV18 CASSPPGTGDSNTEAFF TGTGCCAGCTCACCACCAGGGACAGGGGATTCGAACACTGAAGCTTTCTTT
TRBJ2-5 - - TRBV28 CASSLIGGIPQETQYF TGTGCCAGCAGTTTGATAGGGGGTATTCCACAAGAGACCCAGTACTTC
TRBJ2-1 - - TRBV2 CASRGFLVDGEQFF TGTGCCAGCAGGGGCTTTCTGGTAGACGGTGAGCAGTTCTTC
TRBJ2-7 - - TRBV5-1 CASSLDRYEQYF TGCGCCAGCAGCCTCGACAGGTACGAGCAGTACTTC
TRBJ1-4 - - TRBV7-9 CASGLGRSSEKLFF TGTGCCAGCGGCCTGGGGCGTTCGTCTGAAAAACTGTTTTTT
TRBJ1-1 once - TRBV28 CASSSRPGTEAFF TGTGCCAGCAGTTCGAGGCCGGGCACTGAAGCTTTCTTT
TRBJ2-3 - - TRBV7-3 CASSLAAGGDTQYF TGTGCCAGCAGCTTAGCTGCGGGTGGGGATACGCAGTATTTT
TRBJ1-2 - TRBD1 TRBV5-5 CASLQAGGLNYGYTF TGTGCCAGCCTCCAGGCAGGGGGGCTTAACTATGGCTACACCTTC
TRBJ2-3 - - TRBV6-6 CASTGRRGETDTQYF TGTGCCAGCACGGGGAGGCGCGGGGAGACAGATACGCAGTATTTT
TRBJ1-2 - TRBD1 TRBV28 CASSRDRGYGYTF TGTGCCAGCAGCAGGGACAGGGGCTATGGCTACACCTTC
TRBJ1-5 - - TRBV7-3 CASSLNGGPGQPQHF TGTGCCAGCAGCCTCAACGGGGGTCCGGGCCAGCCCCAGCATTTT
TRBJ2-1 - TRBD2 TRBV4-1 CASSPQASGGALDNEQFF TGCGCCAGCAGCCCTCAGGCAAGCGGGGGGGCCCTGGACAATGAGCAGTTCTTC
TRBJ1-1 - - TRBV6-6 CASSYVGAGGRSEAFF TGTGCCAGCAGTTACGTGGGGGCTGGCGGGAGATCTGAAGCTTTCTTT
TRBJ2-1 few TRBD1 TRBV6-5 CASMDRYNEQFF TGTGCCAGCATGGACAGGTACAATGAGCAGTTCTTC
TRBJ2-2 - TRBD1 TRBV2 CASSQDRGWELFF TGTGCCAGCAGCCAGGACAGGGGATGGGAGCTGTTTTTT
TRBJ1-6 - - TRBV3-1/TRBV3-2 CASSPDRGGGTNSPLHF TGTGCCAGCAGCCCCGATAGGGGGGGAGGGACGAATTCACCCCTCCACTTT
TRBJ2-7 - - TRBV28 CASSFYPYEQYF TGTGCCAGCAGTTTCTATCCCTACGAGCAGTACTTC
TRBJ2-3 once - TRBV19 CASSIGASHDTQYF TGTGCCAGTAGTATAGGGGCCAGCCACGATACGCAGTATTTT
TRBJ1-3 - - TRBV5-5 CASSLLAPATIYF TGTGCCAGCAGCTTGTTGGCCCCTGCCACCATATATTTT
TRBJ1-5 - - TRBV2 CASSFNSNQPQHF TGTGCCAGCAGCTTTAATAGCAATCAGCCCCAGCATTTT
TRBJ2-2 - TRBD1 TRBV9 CASNRDRVIGELFF TGTGCCAGCAACCGGGACAGGGTGATCGGGGAGCTGTTTTTT
TRBJ2-2 - - TRBV7-3 CASSRRSPGELFF TGTGCCAGCAGCCGGAGGAGCCCCGGGGAGCTGTTTTTT
TRBJ2-7 few - TRBV28 CASSFSPGSAYEQYF TGTGCCAGCAGTTTCTCTCCAGGGTCAGCCTACGAGCAGTACTTC
TRBJ1-5 - - TRBV19 CASSIEQVDNQPQHF TGTGCCAGTAGTATAGAACAGGTTGACAATCAGCCCCAGCATTTT
TRBJ2-3 - TRBD2 TRBV5-4 CALSAGGSDTQYF TGTGCCCTGTCAGCGGGGGGGTCGGATACGCAGTATTTT
TRBJ2-5 - TRBD2 TRBV4-2 CASSQAGGPGETQYF TGTGCCAGCAGCCAAGCGGGGGGGCCCGGGGAGACCCAGTACTTC
TRBJ1-1 - - TRBV19 CASTTSRRTEAFF TGTGCCAGTACTACATCGCGGAGGACTGAAGCTTTCTTT
TRBJ1-6 - - TRBV11-2 CASSWADSPLHF TGTGCCAGCAGCTGGGCAGATTCACCCCTCCACTTT